The 17 T cell receptor beta chains reported below all come from one sample, sequenced in a study of blood T cells in healthy people across ages (dated by TCRdb to between 2014 and 2017). Library method: 5' RACE. Sequencing used an Illumina HiSeq 2500. A second PCR of about 6 to 11 cycles was run with a J-beta primer mix and a sample-barcoded 5' primer. TCRdb ran its own pipeline on the public reads, namely fastp trimming at Q25 and MiXCR clone calling, and kept in-frame beta chains. Each record represents a unique CDR3 protein, reported with the most common genes and DNA among its rows. The sample contains about 1.8 million distinct CDR3 sequences, around 48% of them found a single time. The biggest ten clones account for 2.1% of the sample. Sequencing was carried out using blood. These receptor sequences come from a woman in her forties in good health.

This sequence joins TRBV29-1 and TRBJ2-1; the D is unclear. The germline V and J ends were trimmed by 5 bases and 4 bases, with 21 bases remaining between them. The CDR3 runs 16 residues. The germline V gene encodes CDR1 SQVTM and CDR2 ANQGSEA. CDR3 in amino acids: CSVLPLSSDPYNEQFF. CDR3 nucleotides: TGCAGCGTTCTCCCTCTCTCCTCCGACCCTTACAATGAGCAGTTCTTC.

This chain joins TRBV7-6 and TRBJ1-1; TRBD1 matches at 12 bases. Germline trimming cut 5 bases from V and 6 bases from J; bases unmatched to any gene: 4. CDR3 length: 14 amino acids. Germline CDR1 and CDR2: SGHVS and FNYEAQ. Here the CDR3 DNA reads TGTGCCAGCAGCGACCGGGACAGGGGGCCTGAAGCTTTCTTT. Translating it yields CASSDRDRGPEAFF.

This chain uses TRBV12-3 or TRBV12-4 with TRBJ2-5, with D possibly matching TRBD1 (5 bases). The CDR3 sequence is 15 residues long. The ends were cut back, 2 bases at V and 4 bases at J, with 14 bases in the middle. Here the CDR3 DNA reads TGTGCCAGCAGTTTACCGGGCCCAGGGCGAGAGACCCAGTACTTC. Amino acids: CASSLPGPGRETQYF.

This chain links TRBV7-3 with TRBJ1-1, with 7 positions matching TRBD1. The CDR3 loop spans 12 amino acids. Looked up from germline, CDR1 is SGHTA and CDR2 is FQGTGA. The J segment lost 11 bases and the V segment lost 1 base, leaving 4 bases of the junction unmatched. CDR3 loop: CASSLNGGQAFF. CDR3 bases: TGTGCCAGCAGCTTAAACGGGGGACAGGCTTTCTTT.

The rearrangement joins TRBV4-1 to TRBJ2-1; 12 nucleotides line up with TRBD2. Losses at the gene ends were 0 bases for V and 0 bases for J; bases not matched to a gene: 3. Germline-derived CDR1 and CDR2 are MGHRA and YSYEKL. This CDR3 contains 18 residues. The DNA for the CDR3 is TGCGCCAGCAGCCAAGAACTAGCGGGGGGAAGCTCCTACAATGAGCAGTTCTTC. Its translation is CASSQELAGGSSYNEQFF.

This chain connects TRBV20-1 to TRBJ2-1; 10 nucleotides match TRBD1. CDR1 is DFQATT and CDR2 is SNEGSKA in the germline V gene (reference sequence). The J segment lost 1 base and the V segment lost 6 bases, leaving 6 bases of the junction unmatched. The CDR3 covers 15 residues. The CDR3 DNA reads as TGCAGTGCAGCCGGGACAGGGGCTTCCTACAATGAGCAGTTCTTC. Translated: CSAAGTGASYNEQFF.

This clonotype was detected a few times. The chain recombines TRBV9 with TRBJ1-2, with D tentatively TRBD1 (5 bases). The CDR3 length is 15 residues. V was cut by 0 bases and J by 4 bases, with 13 bases left in between. CDR1 and CDR2 (germline): SGDLS, YYNGEE. The CDR3 DNA reads as TGTGCCAGCAGCGTAGGAGGAGGGGTGGGCTATGGCTACACCTTC. Translating gives CASSVGGGVGYGYTF.

The V gene is TRBV7-9, the J gene TRBJ2-1, with 10 nucleotides matching TRBD2. The V gene end was trimmed by 5 bases and the J gene end by 7 bases; junction bases not matched to a gene: 8. The germline CDR1 and CDR2 sequences are SEHNR and FQNEAQ (reference sequence). There are 15 residues in the CDR3. CDR3 in amino acids: CASSIYTSGANEQFF. The CDR3 DNA reads as TGTGCCAGCAGCATATACACTAGCGGGGCGAATGAGCAGTTCTTC.

This clonotype has more than one count but fewer than ten. The rearrangement links TRBV12-3 or TRBV12-4 to TRBJ2-7; 7 bases are a match to TRBD1. The CDR3 is 13 residues long. After removal of 5 bases from V and 3 bases from J, the junction contained 4 bases not matched to a gene. CDR3 protein: CASSARTGYEQYF. As DNA, the CDR3 is TGTGCCAGCAGTGCCCGGACAGGCTACGAGCAGTACTTC.

The table lists this clonotype with a count of one. Relative to the germline gene, one junction end is altered; a read error may explain this. This chain connects TRBV4-3 to TRBJ2-1, with a weak D call TRBD1 (5 bases). The CDR3 is made up of 15 amino acids. The germline gives CDR1 LGHNA, CDR2 YSLEER. Here the CDR3 reads CTSSQALLGRDEQFF. The DNA of the CDR3 is TGCACCAGCAGCCAAGCGTTACTGGGGCGCGATGAGCAGTTCTTC.

The J gene is TRBJ2-1, the V gene TRBV7-9; TRBD2 might be the D (6 bases). V was pared by 0 bases and J by 4 bases, with 13 bases between. From germline, CDR1 is SEHNR and CDR2 FQNEAQ (reference sequence). The CDR3 has 16 residues. CDR3 protein: CASSLAALAAYNEQFF. The CDR3 bases are TGTGCCAGCAGCTTAGCGGCACTAGCTGCGTACAATGAGCAGTTCTTC.

The genes are TRBV11-2 and TRBJ2-7, with TRBD1 matching 10 bases. The germline V gene has CDR1 SGHAT and CDR2 FQNNGV. This CDR3 is built from 15 residues. With 5 bases clipped from V and 3 bases from J, the junction kept 7 bases outside the gene matches. This chain's CDR3 is CASSPGDRGLYEQYF. The CDR3 DNA is TGTGCCAGCAGCCCAGGAGACAGGGGGCTCTACGAGCAGTACTTC.

The chain recombines TRBV7-2 with TRBJ2-2, with a weak D call TRBD1 (5 bases). This CDR3 comprises 13 residues. Germline values: CDR1 SGHTA, CDR2 FQGNSA. V lost 3 bases, J lost 4 bases, and 6 bases lay in between. The CDR3 DNA reads as TGTGCCAGCAGCTTCAGGGTCACCGGGGAGCTGTTTTTT. Its protein is CASSFRVTGELFF.

Comment on this clonotype: At one end the junction does not follow the germline gene, possibly because of a read error. V and J are TRBV7-7 and TRBJ2-5, with 9 bases that match TRBD1. The CDR3 loop spans 17 amino acids. The V gene's germline CDR1 is SSHAT and CDR2 FNYEAQ (reference sequence). The CDR3 nucleotides read TGTGCTAGCAGCTTAGCTTCATACGGGACAGGGTCGGAGACCCAGTACTTC. This encodes CASSLASYGTGSETQYF.

This clonotype was observed a handful of times. The V gene is TRBV7-2, the J gene TRBJ2-5; D is ambiguous. V gave up 5 bases and J gave up 2 bases, with 15 bases separating them. Per the germline V gene, CDR1 is SGHTA and CDR2 is FQGNSA. This CDR3 comprises 15 residues. CDR3 region: CASSPLRRTQETQYF. DNA of the CDR3: TGTGCCAGCAGCCCCCTTCGGCGAACGCAAGAGACCCAGTACTTC.

The genes are TRBV24-1 and TRBJ2-5, with a tentative D call TRBD1 (5 bases). The ends were cut back, 0 bases at V and 4 bases at J, with 11 bases in the middle. Germline loops: CDR1 KGHDR, CDR2 SFDVKD. The CDR3 has 15 amino acids. The DNA of the CDR3 is TGTGCCACCAGTGATTTGGCGGACAAATCAGAGACCCAGTACTTC. It yields the protein CATSDLADKSETQYF.

The rearrangement links TRBV6-1 to TRBJ2-5; D perhaps matches TRBD2 (5 bases). This CDR3 is built from 15 residues. The V end was cut by 2 bases, the J end by 4 bases, with 14 bases between. The germline V gene has CDR1 MNHNS and CDR2 SASEGT. The CDR3: CASSEILRRGETQYF. In DNA, the CDR3 is TGTGCCAGCAGTGAAATTTTACGTCGGGGAGAGACCCAGTACTTC.